The 10 T cell receptor beta chains reported below all come from one sample, sequenced in a study of cytomegalovirus exposure and HLA in healthy donors. Amplification used 60 Vbeta primers and 13 Jbeta primers. TCRdb's table, derived via immunoSEQ multiplex PCR, lists solely in-frame clones and lacks some. The sample includes about 180,000 clones, around 80% seen only once; the top ten take 1.5% to 2%. Sequencing was done on a sample of PBMCs. These receptors originate from a woman aged 25 to 45 in good health and CMV-seronegative.

V gene TRBV5-1 combines with J gene TRBJ2-3; unclear D gene. The ends were cut back, 3 bases at V and 6 bases at J, with 14 bases in the middle. The V gene's germline CDR1 is SGHRS and CDR2 YFSETQ. This CDR3 contains 14 residues. CDR3 bases: TGCGCCAGCAGCTGGCAGTTATTGTCGGATACGCAGTATTTT. Its protein product is CASSWQLLSDTQYF.

The chain carries TRBV30 and TRBJ2-3, with a possible D match to TRBD1 (5 bases). Germline values: CDR1 GTSNPN, CDR2 SVGIG (reference sequence). With 0 bases removed from V and 1 base from J, the gap between germline ends came to 11 bases. CDR3 length equals 15 residues. CDR3 in DNA: TGTGCCTGGAGTGTAGGGGCTGTAGGCACAGATACGCAGTATTTT. Translated: CAWSVGAVGTDTQYF.

The V and J genes are TRBV2 and TRBJ1-1; possible D gene TRBD1, 6 bases. V was cut by 2 bases and J by 2 bases, with 12 bases left in between. The V gene's germline CDR1 is SNHLY and CDR2 FYNNEI. The CDR3 is made up of 15 amino acids. The CDR3 is CASSEWARGNTEAFF. CDR3 sequence (DNA): TGTGCCAGCAGTGAATGGGCCAGGGGAAACACTGAAGCTTTCTTT.

V is TRBV6-5 and J is TRBJ1-2, with 8 bases aligning to TRBD1. V dropped 4 bases and J dropped 6; count of bases not matched to a gene: 7. Germline-derived CDR1 and CDR2 are MNHEY and SVGAGI. The CDR3 length is 14 residues. This CDR3 is CASSSWTGRNGYTF. In nucleotides, the CDR3 is TGTGCCAGCAGTTCATGGACAGGGAGGAATGGCTACACCTTC.

The V and J genes are TRBV4-2 and TRBJ1-4; 8 bases line up with TRBD1. This CDR3 has 16 amino acids. Germline loops: CDR1 LGHNA, CDR2 YNFKEQ. J was trimmed by 6 bases and V by 1 base; bases with no gene match: 7. The CDR3, as DNA: TGTGCCAGCAGCCAAGCAGGGGGCCGGAGGGATGAAAAACTGTTTTTT. This gives the protein CASSQAGGRRDEKLFF.

The V gene is TRBV29-1, the J gene TRBJ1-4; no firm D call. The length of the CDR3 is 13 residues. V was trimmed by 8 bases and J by 1 base, leaving 11 bases between them. Germline V gives CDR1 SQVTM, CDR2 ANQGSEA. The CDR3 bases are TGCAGCCCATCCGGGATAACTAATGAAAAACTGTTTTTT. Protein product: CSPSGITNEKLFF.

The rearrangement uses TRBV6-1 and TRBJ2-1; 8 bases map to TRBD2. The CDR3 runs 16 residues. The trim removed 1 base at V and 1 base at J, leaving 3 bases unmatched. Germline V gene lookup returns CDR1 MNHNS and CDR2 SASEGT. The CDR3 region is CASSEELADSYNEQFF. In DNA form, the CDR3 reads TGTGCCAGCAGTGAAGAACTAGCGGATTCCTACAATGAGCAGTTCTTC.

This clone has only a few counts. The V call is TRBV30, the J call TRBJ1-3; D possibly corresponds to TRBD1 (5 bases). CDR3 length: 14 residues. Trimming took off 3 bases at V and 0 bases at J, with 9 bases between the two ends. Germline assignment: CDR1 GTSNPN and CDR2 SVGIG (reference sequence). CDR3 protein: CAWRTDRSGNTIYF. The CDR3 nucleotides are TGTGCCTGGAGGACAGATCGCTCTGGAAACACCATATATTTT. Full variable domain (missing parts from reference TRBV30 and TRBJ1-3): SQTIHQWPATLVQPVGSPLSLECTVEGTSNPNLYWYRQAAGRGLQLLFYSVGIGQISSEVPQNLSASRPQDRQFILSSKKLLLSDSGFYLCAWRTDRSGNTIYFGEGSWLTVV.

The sample holds a few counts of this clone. V usage is TRBV7-6 and J usage is TRBJ2-5, with 9 bases matching TRBD2. The CDR3 has 15 residues. The ends lost 2 bases at V and 2 bases at J; junction bases unmatched: 3. In germline, CDR1 is SGHVS, CDR2 FNYEAQ. The CDR3 loop is CASSLTSGPQETQYF. In DNA form, the CDR3 reads TGTGCCAGCAGCTTAACTAGCGGGCCACAAGAGACCCAGTACTTC.

A few counts support this clone. The rearrangement uses TRBV6-1 and TRBJ1-2; 8 bases agree with TRBD1. V dropped 2 bases and J dropped 4; count of bases not matched to a gene: 9. Germline V gene data show CDR1 as MNHNS and CDR2 as SASEGT. This CDR3 comprises 16 residues. CDR3 in DNA: TGTGCCAGCAGTGAAAACCTAGGACAGGGAGGCTATGGCTACACCTTC. Its translation: CASSENLGQGGYGYTF.